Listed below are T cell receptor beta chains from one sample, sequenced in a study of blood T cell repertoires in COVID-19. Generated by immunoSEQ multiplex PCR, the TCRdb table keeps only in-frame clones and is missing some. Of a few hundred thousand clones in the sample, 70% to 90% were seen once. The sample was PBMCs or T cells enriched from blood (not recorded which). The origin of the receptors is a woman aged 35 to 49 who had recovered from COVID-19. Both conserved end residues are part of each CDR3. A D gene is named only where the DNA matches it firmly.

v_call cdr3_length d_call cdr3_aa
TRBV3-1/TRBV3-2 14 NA CASSQLRYDYGYTF
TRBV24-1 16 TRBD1 CATSDSGQGFTYEQYF
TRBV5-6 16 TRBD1 CASSLAGQGATGELFF
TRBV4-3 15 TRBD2 CASSNIAGQGETQYF
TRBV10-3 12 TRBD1 CAIGGQGGEQFF
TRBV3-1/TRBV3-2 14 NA CASSRTRQFLEAFF
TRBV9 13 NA CASSSERREKLFF
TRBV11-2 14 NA CASSSEIWNTEAFF
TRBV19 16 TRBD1 CASSPRRQGRADTQYF
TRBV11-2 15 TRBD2 CASSLAGGRTDTQYF
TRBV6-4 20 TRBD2 CASSGTSGRTSPLEDNEQFF
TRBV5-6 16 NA CASSLKFASYAYEQYF
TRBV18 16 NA CASSPTVPSANYGYTF
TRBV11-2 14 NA CASSSRARQPEQFF
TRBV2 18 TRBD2 CASSEGLAGPLAKNIQYF
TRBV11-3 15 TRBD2 CASSFGTSGSDEQFF
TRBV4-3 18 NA CASSQDLPAEVSYNEQFF
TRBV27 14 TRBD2 CASRTPSGSYEQYF
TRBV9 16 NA CASSPRGQGYNSPLHF
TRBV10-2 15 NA CASTLALLSYNEQFF
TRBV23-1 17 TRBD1 CASSLSYRGLVNTEAFF
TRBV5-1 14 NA CASSLGLDTYEQYF
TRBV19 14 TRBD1 CASRAPGQTYEQYF
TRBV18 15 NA CASSLLDRVNTEAFF
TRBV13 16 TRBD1 CASSHSDRAHLGEAFF
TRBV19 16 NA CASSMSRDTLPYGYTF
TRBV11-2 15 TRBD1 CASSLESGGNSPLHF
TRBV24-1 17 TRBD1 CATSAPGQGTSTGELFF
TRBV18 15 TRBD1 CASSGLTGVDNEQFF
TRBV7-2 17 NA CASSRAGGRVLPYEQYF
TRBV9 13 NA CASSVTSTGELFF
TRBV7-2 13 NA CASSYDPGAEAFF
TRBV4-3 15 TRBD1 CASSQSWTGGNEQYF
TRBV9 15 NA CASSVGVPGANVLTF
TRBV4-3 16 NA CASGLFQGGSYNEQFF
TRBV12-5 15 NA CASGLRGIKGYEQYF
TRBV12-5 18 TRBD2 CASGLASLRLAGVYEQYF
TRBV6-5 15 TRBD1 CASSPSGTGSAEQYF
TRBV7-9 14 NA CASSLAVQNYGYTF
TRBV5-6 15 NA CASSLSAGYNSPLHF
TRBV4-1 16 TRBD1 CASSIDQGASFYGYTF
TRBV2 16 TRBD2 CASSGGLAGDADTQYF
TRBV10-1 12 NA CASSAGAMEQFF
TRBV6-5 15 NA CASSLVGASVYEQYF
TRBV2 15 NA CASSGGLGHPQGYTF
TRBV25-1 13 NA CASRPGFYEKLFF
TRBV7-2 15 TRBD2 CASSLAGGNQETQYF
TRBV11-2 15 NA CASSLTGKGSTEAFF
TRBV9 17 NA CASSVAKGQANTGELFF
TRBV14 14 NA CASSQAGRVAEAFF
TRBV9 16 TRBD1 CASSVAGQGSTGELFF
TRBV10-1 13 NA CASSKGGSEKLFF
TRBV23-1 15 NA CASSQLRESPYGYTF
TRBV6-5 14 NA CASSIPQGYTEAFF
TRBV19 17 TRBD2 CASSTYSSGSTYNEQFF
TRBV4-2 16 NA CASSQEVLAFSYEQYF
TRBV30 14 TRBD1 CAWRQGNLDTEAFF
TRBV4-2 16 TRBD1 CASSQDSGTGSYEQYF
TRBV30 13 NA CAWIRVPYNEQFF